The sample holds a few counts of the clone carrying this T cell receptor (beta chain). Its antigen is currently unknown. The sample belongs to a study of T-cell memory formation after mild COVID-19. TCRdb reprocessed the 5' RACE reads via MiXCR and lists one record per CDR3 protein. The sample includes roughly 250,000 distinct CDR3 sequences, roughly 15% of them seen just once. The V gene end was trimmed by 4 bases and the J gene end by 8 bases; junction bases not matched to a gene: 11. The CDR3 spans 15 residues. Germline assignment: CDR1 SGHTA and CDR2 FQGNSA. Overall study findings and caveats: Second-wave clones peaking on day 37 lacked confirmed SARS-CoV-2 specificity.

The chain is built from TRBV7-2 and TRBJ2-1, with 7 bases aligning to TRBD1. Source material: PBMCs or a T cell subset sorted from them (not recorded which). The TCR originated in a man in his late teens or twenties who had mild COVID-19 (a few samples of this study predate the infection). Cell type and time point are not known. CDR3 sequence reads: CASSSTGVNNDEQFF. CDR3 in DNA: TGTGCCAGCAGCTCAACAGGGGTAAATAACGATGAGCAGTTCTTC.